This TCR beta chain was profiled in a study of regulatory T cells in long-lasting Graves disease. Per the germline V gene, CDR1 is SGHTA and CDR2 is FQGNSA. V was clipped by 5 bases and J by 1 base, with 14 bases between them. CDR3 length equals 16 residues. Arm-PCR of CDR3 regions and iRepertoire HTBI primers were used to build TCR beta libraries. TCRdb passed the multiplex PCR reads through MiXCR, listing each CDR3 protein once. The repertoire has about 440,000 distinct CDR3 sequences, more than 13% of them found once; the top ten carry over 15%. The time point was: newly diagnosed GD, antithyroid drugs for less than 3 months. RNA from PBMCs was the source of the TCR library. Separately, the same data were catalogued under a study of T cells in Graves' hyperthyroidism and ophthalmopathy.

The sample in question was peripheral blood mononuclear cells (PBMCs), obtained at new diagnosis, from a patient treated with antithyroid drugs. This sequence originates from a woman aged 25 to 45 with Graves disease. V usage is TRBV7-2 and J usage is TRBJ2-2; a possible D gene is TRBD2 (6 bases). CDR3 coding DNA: TGTGCCAGCAGCGCCGCCGGGACTTTGAACACCGGGGAGCTGTTTTTT. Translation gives CASSAAGTLNTGELFF.